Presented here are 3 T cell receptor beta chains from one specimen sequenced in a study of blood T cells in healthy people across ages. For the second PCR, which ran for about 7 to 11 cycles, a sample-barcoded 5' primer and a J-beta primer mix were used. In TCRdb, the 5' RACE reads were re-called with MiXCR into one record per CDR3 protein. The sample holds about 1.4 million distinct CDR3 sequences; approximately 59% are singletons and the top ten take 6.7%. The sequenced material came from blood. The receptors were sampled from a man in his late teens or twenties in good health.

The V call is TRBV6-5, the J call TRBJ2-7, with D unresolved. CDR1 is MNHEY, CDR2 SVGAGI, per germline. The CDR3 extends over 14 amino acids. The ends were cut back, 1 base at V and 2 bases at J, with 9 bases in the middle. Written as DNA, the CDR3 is TGTGCCAGCAGTTACTTCGGGTCAGCCTACGAGCAGTACTTC. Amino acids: CASSYFGSAYEQYF.

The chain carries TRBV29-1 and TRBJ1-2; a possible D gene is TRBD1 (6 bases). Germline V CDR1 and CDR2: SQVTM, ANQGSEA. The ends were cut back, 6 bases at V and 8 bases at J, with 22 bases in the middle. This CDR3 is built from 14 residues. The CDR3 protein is CSVNRAVGGQGYTF. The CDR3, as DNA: TGCAGCGTGAACCGGGCCGTTGGGGGACAAGGCTACACCTTC.

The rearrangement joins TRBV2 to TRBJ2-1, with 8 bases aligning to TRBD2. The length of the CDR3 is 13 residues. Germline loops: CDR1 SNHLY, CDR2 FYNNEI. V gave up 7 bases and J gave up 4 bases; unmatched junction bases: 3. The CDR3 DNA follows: TGTGCCAGCAATAGCGGGGATTACAATGAGCAGTTCTTC. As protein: CASNSGDYNEQFF.